This TCR beta chain appears in the sequencing data of a study of OX40 agonist ivuxolimab in advanced cancers. Study-level information: A partial response was reached by three patients: one with hepatocellular carcinoma and two with cutaneous melanoma.

Here immunoSEQ multiplex PCR was the method, and the copy in TCRdb shows in-frame clones only, minus some. The data contain 95,000 to 150,000 clones, around 93% of them singletons. Trimming at V came to 5 bases and at J to 5 bases, leaving 6 bases not matched to a gene. This CDR3 spans 15 amino acids. CDR1 is SGHVS and CDR2 is FQNEAQ in the germline V gene. The rearrangement joins TRBV7-8 to TRBJ2-5; TRBD1 aligns across 12 bases. Sequences were derived from CD4+ or CD8+ T cells sorted from blood, sampled in a trial of the OX40 agonist ivuxolimab. This sequence originates from an adult with an advanced solid tumor such as melanoma, head and neck, liver or kidney cancer. For the CDR3, the DNA is TGTGCCAGCAGCCCCTGGGACAGGGGGCGCGAGACCCAGTACTTC. This encodes CASSPWDRGRETQYF.